The TCR beta chain under discussion was sequenced for a study of blood T cells in healthy people across ages. Total RNA amounts of at least 5 micrograms were extracted per sample. Sample-barcoded 5' priming and a J-beta primer mix drove a second PCR of roughly 6 to 12 cycles. One entry per CDR3 protein, called by TCRdb with MiXCR from the 5' RACE reads. The sample has 700,000 or so distinct CDR3 sequences, 20% to 25% seen once; the top ten hold around 22%. This clonotype was seen a handful of times. The CDR3 is 13 residues long. Germline V gives CDR1 SQVTM, CDR2 ANQGSEA. The V gene lost 4 bases and the J gene lost 6 bases, with 15 bases spanning the gap.

The clonotype comes from a man between 65 and 79 years old in good health. V usage is TRBV29-1 and J usage is TRBJ1-2; maybe TRBD1 (6 bases). Source material: blood. CDR3 loop: CSVVRGGRDGYTF. CDR3 nucleotides: TGCAGCGTTGTGAGGGGGGGGAGGGATGGCTACACCTTC.